These 30 T cell receptor beta chains were all obtained from the same sample, sequenced in a study of blood T cell repertoires in COVID-19. This table comes from immunoSEQ multiplex PCR, and its TCRdb copy is limited to in-frame clones, with some not included. The data contain under 250,000 clones, 86% of them singletons. Sequenced input: peripheral blood. These receptors originate from a woman in her sixties who had recovered from COVID-19.

This chain connects TRBV5-8 to TRBJ1-2; 11 nucleotides match TRBD1. Trimming cost V 3 bases and J 7 bases; bases outside gene matches: 5. Germline CDR1 SGHTS, CDR2 YDEGEE. CDR3 length equals 14 residues. CDR3 bases: TGTGCCAGCAGCTCGGACAGGGGGCTGCTTGGCTACACCTTC. Amino acid sequence: CASSSDRGLLGYTF.

V and J are TRBV25-1 and TRBJ1-6; D possibly corresponds to TRBD1 (5 bases). V shed 3 bases and J shed 10 bases, with 10 bases lying between them. Germline lookup yields CDR1 MGHDK and CDR2 SYGVNS. The CDR3 sequence is 13 residues long. CDR3: CASSDRVESPLHF. For the CDR3, the DNA is TGTGCCAGCAGTGACAGGGTAGAGTCACCCCTCCACTTT. Filled out from reference TRBV25-1 and TRBJ1-6, the complete variable domain reads EADIYQTPRYLVIGTGKKITLECSQTMGHDKMYWYQQDPGMELHLIHYSYGVNSTEKGDLSSESTVSRIRTEHFPLTLESARPSHTSQYLCASSDRVESPLHFGNGTRLTVT.

The chain uses TRBV9 and TRBJ2-5; 12 nucleotides line up with TRBD2. The CDR3 is 16 amino acids. V lost 3 bases, J lost 4 bases, and 7 bases stayed unmatched. Germline V gene data show CDR1 as SGDLS and CDR2 as YYNGEE. DNA for the CDR3: TGTGCCAGCAGCGAGTATCTAGCGGGGGGGTCAGAGACCCAGTACTTC. Translating it yields CASSEYLAGGSETQYF.

The chain joins TRBV12-3 or TRBV12-4 to TRBJ1-5; D might be TRBD1 (6 bases). The CDR3 extends over 13 amino acids. Trimming took 5 bases from V and 5 from J, leaving 10 bases between them. The CDR3 is CASSPWTDQPQHF. The CDR3 DNA follows: TGTGCCAGCAGTCCCTGGACAGATCAGCCCCAGCATTTT.

A single count supports this clone. This chain links TRBV19 with TRBJ2-7; D not resolved. V gave up 3 bases and J gave up 0 bases, with 6 bases separating them. CDR1 and CDR2 from the germline V gene are LNHDA and SQIVND (reference sequence). This CDR3 spans 13 amino acids. CDR3 loop: CASSITASYEQYF. CDR3 DNA sequence: TGTGCCAGTAGTATTACAGCCTCCTACGAGCAGTACTTC.

The rearrangement uses TRBV7-8 and TRBJ2-7, with TRBD2 as a possible D gene (6 bases). The CDR3 totals 15 residues. The germline V gene has CDR1 SGHVS and CDR2 FQNEAQ. Trimming removed 5 bases from V and 3 bases from J, with 17 bases in between. The CDR3 reads CASSPRRGFGYEQYF. The CDR3 DNA reads as TGTGCCAGCAGCCCCCGTCGGGGGTTTGGCTACGAGCAGTACTTC.

The rearrangement uses TRBV28 and TRBJ1-2, with 10 bases identical to TRBD1. V dropped 7 bases and J dropped 7; count of bases not matched to a gene: 9. The germline V gene has CDR1 MDHEN and CDR2 SYDVKM. This CDR3 has 14 residues. The CDR3 protein is CASKGTGAMGGYTF. CDR3 sequence (DNA): TGTGCCAGCAAGGGGACAGGGGCTATGGGTGGCTACACCTTC.

This chain joins TRBV28 and TRBJ2-2; 12 positions match TRBD2. Unmatched junction bases numbered 5, after V lost 11 bases and J lost 7 bases. CDR3 length: 13 amino acids. In germline, CDR1 is MDHEN, CDR2 SYDVKM. This CDR3 reads CAVGLAGFGELFF. CDR3 DNA sequence: TGTGCCGTTGGACTAGCGGGGTTCGGGGAGCTGTTTTTT. The entire variable domain, with the rest obtained from reference TRBV28 and TRBJ2-2, is as follows: DVKVTQSSRYLVKRTGEKVFLECVQDMDHENMFWYRQDPGLGLRLIYFSYDVKMKEKGDIPEGYSVSREKKERFSLILESASTNQTSMYLCAVGLAGFGELFFGEGSRLTVL.

V is TRBV2 and J is TRBJ1-1; 9 bases are shared with TRBD1. V was pared by 1 base and J by 4 bases, with 4 bases of the junction left unmatched. The CDR3 has 15 amino acids. CDR1 is SNHLY, CDR2 FYNNEI, per germline. The CDR3 loop is CASSEVPTGGTEAFF. In DNA form, the CDR3 reads TGTGCCAGCAGTGAAGTTCCGACAGGGGGCACTGAAGCTTTCTTT.

The V gene is TRBV29-1, the J gene TRBJ2-2, with D possibly matching TRBD2 (6 bases). The CDR3 contains 14 residues. Trimming pared 5 bases from V and 2 bases from J, leaving 12 bases between. Per germline, CDR1 SQVTM and CDR2 ANQGSEA. The DNA for the CDR3 is TGCAGCGTTTCCGGGGGAGCTAACACCGGGGAGCTGTTTTTT. It codes for CSVSGGANTGELFF.

V is TRBV12-3 or TRBV12-4 and J is TRBJ2-4, with 9 positions matching TRBD1. V was pared by 10 bases and J by 9 bases, with 4 bases of the junction left unmatched. The CDR3 contains 11 residues. The CDR3 DNA reads as TGTGCCACCAAGGGACAGGGCATTCAGTACTTC. Protein product: CATKGQGIQYF.

This rearrangement joins TRBV2 to TRBJ2-3, with a possible D match to TRBD2 (5 bases). The CDR3 is 12 amino acids. Trimming took off 9 bases at V and 3 bases at J, with 10 bases between the two ends. Germline lookup yields CDR1 SNHLY and CDR2 FYNNEI. For the CDR3, the DNA is TGTGCCAGGAGGGCGGAAACAGATACGCAGTATTTT. Protein product: CARRAETDTQYF.

This rearrangement joins TRBV10-3 to TRBJ1-4; maybe TRBD1 (5 bases). Trimming took 3 bases from V and 6 from J, leaving 11 bases between them. CDR1 ENHRY and CDR2 SYGVKD come from the germline V gene. This CDR3 region has 14 residues. CDR3 sequence: CAISDSGRHEKLFF. In DNA form, the CDR3 reads TGTGCCATCAGTGATTCAGGGCGCCATGAAAAACTGTTTTTT.

This rearrangement joins TRBV6-6 to TRBJ2-7; tentative D call: TRBD2 (5 bases). V lost 2 bases and J 3 bases, leaving 8 bases between the germline ends. The CDR3 loop spans 13 amino acids. Germline V gives CDR1 MNHNY, CDR2 SVGAGI (reference sequence). The DNA for the CDR3 is TGTGCCAGCAGTTACAGAGGGAACTACGAGCAGTACTTC. It codes for CASSYRGNYEQYF.

V is TRBV6-1 and J is TRBJ1-5, with a weak D call TRBD1 (5 bases). Per germline, CDR1 MNHNS and CDR2 SASEGT. This CDR3 comprises 14 residues. V lost 2 bases, J lost 4 bases, and 9 bases lay in between. The CDR3 DNA follows: TGTGCCAGCAGTGAATCGGGGGGGAATCAGCCCCAGCATTTT. This translates into CASSESGGNQPQHF.

This clone has only one observation. This sequence joins TRBV18 and TRBJ2-7, with D perhaps matching TRBD1 (6 bases). Trimming cost V 0 bases and J 3 bases, with 12 bases left between them. There are 15 residues in the CDR3. The germline V gene has CDR1 KGHSH and CDR2 LQKENI. CDR3 sequence reads: CASSPPSQGSYEQYF. CDR3 nucleotides: TGTGCCAGCTCACCACCGTCTCAGGGGAGCTACGAGCAGTACTTC.

Here the CDR3 DNA reads TGTGCCAGCAGCCCCCTACCTCCCGGACAGGGGAAGGGCACTGAAGCTTTCTTT. This sequence encodes CASSPLPPGQGKGTEAFF. The J gene is TRBJ1-1, the V gene TRBV5-5, with 9 bases lining up with TRBD1. V dropped 4 bases and J dropped 4; count of bases not matched to a gene: 17. The germline V gene encodes CDR1 SGHKS and CDR2 YYEKEE (reference sequence). This CDR3 is built from 18 residues.

In this sample, this clone turned up a few times. This chain connects TRBV28 to TRBJ1-1; no reliable D call. V shed 6 bases and J shed 0 bases, with 14 bases lying between them. CDR1 MDHEN and CDR2 SYDVKM come from the germline V gene. The CDR3 is 15 residues long. The CDR3 here is CASSPIGGMNTEAFF. CDR3 coding DNA: TGTGCCAGCAGCCCTATAGGCGGGATGAACACTGAAGCTTTCTTT.

The chain has TRBV18 and TRBJ1-3, with 8 nucleotides matching TRBD1. Trimming removed 3 bases from V and 1 base from J; junction bases left unmatched: 8. The CDR3 runs 17 residues. From germline, CDR1 is KGHSH and CDR2 LQKENI. The CDR3 coding sequence is TGTGCCAGCTCACCCGGACAGGGAAAGGTTTCTGGAAACACCATATATTTT. Amino acid sequence: CASSPGQGKVSGNTIYF.

This sequence joins TRBV18 and TRBJ2-7; 8 nucleotides match TRBD1. The J segment lost 0 bases and the V segment lost 5 bases, leaving 6 bases of the junction unmatched. Germline assignment: CDR1 KGHSH and CDR2 LQKENI. This CDR3 spans 15 amino acids. CDR3 DNA sequence: TGTGCCAGCTCATCCAGACAGGGGAGCTCCTACGAGCAGTACTTC. The encoded protein is CASSSRQGSSYEQYF.

The gene calls are TRBV6-5 and TRBJ1-1; D ambiguous. Germline V gene lookup returns CDR1 MNHEY and CDR2 SVGAGI. V lost 3 bases to trimming and J lost 3 bases, with 8 bases between them. This CDR3 region has 13 residues. The chain's CDR3 is CASSYKRDTEAFF. Written as DNA, the CDR3 is TGTGCCAGCAGTTATAAGAGGGACACTGAAGCTTTCTTT.

V and J are TRBV7-9 and TRBJ2-3, with 9 bases lining up with TRBD1. This CDR3 spans 17 amino acids. V shed 9 bases and J 3 bases; nucleotides not matched to a gene: 16. CDR1 is SEHNR and CDR2 is FQNEAQ in the germline V gene (reference sequence). The CDR3 DNA follows: TGTGCCAGTAAGCTTGGGTATGGGACAGGGATAACAGATACGCAGTATTTT. Amino acids: CASKLGYGTGITDTQYF.

The chain carries TRBV5-1 and TRBJ1-2; 9 nucleotides align to TRBD1. The germline CDR1 and CDR2 sequences are SGHRS and YFSETQ. The CDR3 totals 13 residues. The trim removed 2 bases at V and 8 bases at J, leaving 4 bases unmatched. The CDR3 region is CASSFRDREGYTF. The CDR3, as DNA: TGCGCCAGCAGCTTTCGGGACAGGGAGGGCTACACCTTC. The variable domain in full, with the rest retrieved from reference TRBV5-1 and TRBJ1-2, is KAGVTQTPRYLIKTRGQQVTLSCSPISGHRSVSWYQQTPGQGLQFLFEYFSETQRNKGNFPGRFSGRQFSNSRSEMNVSTLELGDSALYLCASSFRDREGYTFGSGTRLTVV.

In DNA, the CDR3 is TGTGCCTCAACACCCCTGGGGCAGGGGGAGGAAAAACTGTTTTTT. Protein sequence: CASTPLGQGEEKLFF. The gene calls are TRBV28 and TRBJ1-4; 7 bases are a match to TRBD1. Germline values: CDR1 MDHEN, CDR2 SYDVKM. This CDR3 has 15 amino acids. The junction had 17 bases not matched to a gene; V was cut back by 11 bases and J by 8 bases.

This clone was seen a single time. The DNA for the CDR3 is TGTGCCAGTAGTATTATTCGGGATCAGCCCCAGCATTTT. It codes for CASSIIRDQPQHF. The chain is built from TRBV19 and TRBJ1-5; no reliable D call. The CDR3 extends over 13 amino acids. Deletions cut 3 bases from V and 5 bases from J, with 8 bases between. Germline V CDR1 and CDR2: LNHDA, SQIVND (reference sequence).

The CDR3 reads CASSRLQTYEQYF. Written as DNA, the CDR3 is TGTGCCAGCAGCAGACTACAGACCTACGAGCAGTACTTC. The chain has TRBV7-2 and TRBJ2-7; tentatively, D is TRBD2 (5 bases). Looked up from germline, CDR1 is SGHTA and CDR2 is FQGNSA. V was clipped by 5 bases and J by 2 bases, with 10 bases between them. The CDR3 has 13 residues. The full variable domain, completed using reference TRBV7-2 and TRBJ2-7, is GAGVSQSPSNKVTEKGKDVELRCDPISGHTALYWYRQSLGQGLEFLIYFQGNSAPDKSGLPSDRFSAERTGGSVSTLTIQRTQQEDSAVYLCASSRLQTYEQYFGPGTRLTVT.

The chain is built from TRBV7-3 and TRBJ1-6; D is possibly TRBD1 (5 bases). The CDR3 extends over 15 amino acids. Looked up from germline, CDR1 is SGHTA and CDR2 is FQGTGA. V gave up 1 base and J gave up 7 bases, with 11 bases separating them. The CDR3 bases are TGTGCCAGCAGCTTAAACGGGGGTTCGAATTCACCCCTCCACTTT. Protein product: CASSLNGGSNSPLHF.

For this clone: Compared with germline, one end of the junction differs, possibly owing to a read error. This sequence joins TRBV7-7 and TRBJ1-4; D may be TRBD1 (6 bases). The CDR3 length is 13 residues. Germline-derived CDR1 and CDR2 are SSHAT and FNYEAQ (reference sequence). The CDR3 DNA reads TGTGCTAGCAGCTCTGGGACATACGAAAAACTGTTTTTT. Residues: CASSSGTYEKLFF. Looking up the rest from reference TRBV7-7 and TRBJ1-4 gives the full variable domain: GAGVSQSPRYKVTKRGQDVTLRCDPISSHATLYWYQQALGQGPEFLTYFNYEAQPDKSGLPSDRFSAERPEGSISTLTIQRTEQRDSAMYRCASSSGTYEKLFFGSGTQLSVL.

The rearrangement links TRBV2 to TRBJ1-2; possible D gene TRBD1, 5 bases. Trimming shortened V by 11 bases and J by 5 bases, and 27 bases separated the two germline ends. The CDR3 has 16 amino acids. Germline CDR1 and CDR2: SNHLY and FYNNEI. This chain's CDR3 is CAHPRRQSFLGYGYTF. The CDR3 nucleotides are TGTGCCCATCCTCGGAGACAGTCGTTCTTAGGGTATGGCTACACCTTC.

The chain carries TRBV9 and TRBJ2-1; no clear D gene. Trimming removed 0 bases from V and 8 bases from J, with 6 bases in between. CDR1 and CDR2 (germline): SGDLS, YYNGEE. The CDR3 loop spans 12 amino acids. CDR3 sequence: CASSVVGHEQFF. The CDR3 nucleotides read TGTGCCAGCAGCGTAGTGGGCCATGAGCAGTTCTTC.